Shown below are 14 T cell receptor beta chains from a single sample sequenced in a study of T cell changes during pregnancy in multiple sclerosis (dated by TCRdb to between 2018 and 2021). The library relied on the immunoSEQ multiplex PCR assay. Drawn from immuneACCESS, this table holds only the in-frame rearrangements with V and J called that TCRdb kept. Clones are partly lost; checked studies trace under half to an unresolved V gene and leave the rest unexplained. Counted in this sample were 35,000 to 45,000 clones; 90% to 95% of them appeared once. Clones ranked in the top ten supply 7.8% of the sample. Sequencing used CD8+ T cells from peripheral blood mononuclear cells, obtained before pregnancy. The receptors here all came from a female donor with multiple sclerosis, enrolled in a pregnancy study.

V is TRBV2 and J is TRBJ1-2, with D possibly being TRBD1 (6 bases). V was pared by 5 bases and J by 4 bases, with 11 bases between. Germline CDR1 is SNHLY and CDR2 is FYNNEI. CDR3 length: 13 residues. This CDR3 reads CASSSGVLYGYTF. The CDR3 coding sequence is TGTGCCAGCAGTTCAGGGGTCCTCTATGGCTACACCTTC. Full variable domain (remainder filled in from reference TRBV2 and TRBJ1-2): EPEVTQTPSHQVTQMGQEVILRCVPISNHLYFYWYRQILGQKVEFLVSFYNNEISEKSEIFDDQFSVERPDGSNFTLKIRSTKLEDSAMYFCASSSGVLYGYTFGSGTRLTVV.

CDR3 sequence reads: CASSPTAAGGSYEQYF. Here the CDR3 DNA reads TGTGCCAGCAGTCCTACTGCTGCGGGAGGCTCCTACGAGCAGTACTTC. The rearrangement links TRBV28 to TRBJ2-7; TRBD2 aligns across 8 bases. The trim removed 5 bases at V and 0 bases at J, leaving 9 bases unmatched. The CDR3 sequence is 16 residues long. From germline, CDR1 is MDHEN and CDR2 SYDVKM. Combining the CDR3 with reference TRBV28 and TRBJ2-7 gives the whole variable domain DVKVTQSSRYLVKRTGEKVFLECVQDMDHENMFWYRQDPGLGLRLIYFSYDVKMKEKGDIPEGYSVSREKKERFSLILESASTNQTSMYLCASSPTAAGGSYEQYFGPGTRLTVT.

This clone was recorded only once. The V gene is TRBV7-6, the J gene TRBJ2-1, with TRBD2 matching 7 bases. The CDR3 has 15 amino acids. Trimming removed 4 bases from V and 9 bases from J; junction bases left unmatched: 12. Germline values: CDR1 SGHVS, CDR2 FNYEAQ. In DNA form, the CDR3 reads TGTGCCAGCAGCTCAGACGGGGGAGGGCCGCGTGAGCAGTTCTTC. Its translation is CASSSDGGGPREQFF.

The rearrangement links TRBV27 to TRBJ2-1; 9 positions agree with TRBD2. The germline V gene has CDR1 MNHEY and CDR2 SMNVEV (reference sequence). J was trimmed by 8 bases and V by 6 bases; bases with no gene match: 11. The CDR3 has 15 residues. CDR3 sequence: CASRDGTSSVHEQFF. Written as DNA, the CDR3 is TGTGCCAGCAGGGACGGGACTAGCAGTGTCCATGAGCAGTTCTTC.

V gene TRBV2 combines with J gene TRBJ1-1; tentatively, D is TRBD1 (5 bases). The CDR3 extends over 15 amino acids. The ends were cut back, 7 bases at V and 1 base at J, with 16 bases in the middle. Germline V gives CDR1 SNHLY, CDR2 FYNNEI. CDR3: CASIIPIRGNTEAFF. CDR3 bases: TGTGCCAGCATAATCCCAATTAGGGGGAACACTGAAGCTTTCTTT.

The rearrangement joins TRBV6-5 to TRBJ2-7, with 8 bases matching TRBD1. Trimming at V came to 7 bases and at J to 7 bases, leaving 12 bases not matched to a gene. Germline lookup yields CDR1 MNHEY and CDR2 SVGAGI. The CDR3 has 14 residues. DNA for the CDR3: TGTGCCAGCACGTTCGGACAGGGCTCAGGGGAGCAGTACTTC. It translates to CASTFGQGSGEQYF.

The chain is built from TRBV9 and TRBJ2-1, with 7 bases matching TRBD2. The germline V gene encodes CDR1 SGDLS and CDR2 YYNGEE. CDR3 size: 13 residues. Losses at the gene ends were 0 bases for V and 9 bases for J; bases not matched to a gene: 3. CDR3 sequence reads: CASSVVLAPEQFF. The DNA for the CDR3 is TGTGCCAGCAGCGTAGTACTAGCGCCTGAGCAGTTCTTC.

J is TRBJ2-7 and V is TRBV5-4, with D possibly TRBD2 on 6 matching bases. CDR3 size: 15 residues. Germline assignment: CDR1 SGHNT and CDR2 YYREEE (reference sequence). The V end was cut by 4 bases, the J end by 0 bases, with 14 bases between. CDR3 sequence (DNA): TGTGCCAGCAGCGATCTAGCGTCGAGCTCCTACGAGCAGTACTTC. Protein product: CASSDLASSSYEQYF.

The rearrangement links TRBV15 to TRBJ2-1, with 9 nucleotides matching TRBD2. This CDR3 spans 18 amino acids. Germline CDR1 reads LNHNV; CDR2 reads YYDKDF (reference sequence). The J segment lost 5 bases and the V segment lost 1 base, leaving 12 bases of the junction unmatched. The CDR3 DNA reads as TGTGCCACCAGCAGAGTAGGGTCTAGCGGGAACTCGAACAATGAGCAGTTCTTC. It encodes CATSRVGSSGNSNNEQFF.

This clone was seen just once. The rearrangement uses TRBV5-1 and TRBJ2-2, with TRBD1 matching 9 bases. Germline V gives CDR1 SGHRS, CDR2 YFSETQ. The trim removed 0 bases at V and 5 bases at J, leaving 2 bases unmatched. The CDR3 extends over 15 amino acids. The CDR3: CASSLGDRVTGELFF. The CDR3 region has the DNA TGCGCCAGCAGCTTGGGGGACAGGGTGACCGGGGAGCTGTTTTTT.

This clone showed up just a few times. The CDR3 DNA reads TGTGCCAGCAGTGAAGGCGGTTTCGGCTACACCTTC. This encodes CASSEGGFGYTF. The genes are TRBV2 and TRBJ1-2; no firm D call. CDR3 length: 12 amino acids. Trimming stripped 1 base from V and 8 bases from J, with 8 bases between. Germline-derived CDR1 and CDR2 are SNHLY and FYNNEI.

V is TRBV19 and J is TRBJ1-1; no firm D call. The CDR3 is 13 amino acids. V shed 7 bases and J shed 1 base, with 10 bases lying between them. The germline CDR1 and CDR2 sequences are LNHDA and SQIVND (reference sequence). The CDR3 DNA reads as TGTGCCAGTAAGTCTTCGGGGAACACTGAAGCTTTCTTT. Translated: CASKSSGNTEAFF.

The J gene is TRBJ2-3, the V gene TRBV9; TRBD2 might be the D (6 bases). Germline loops: CDR1 SGDLS, CDR2 YYNGEE. The CDR3 runs 16 residues. The ends were cut back, 0 bases at V and 2 bases at J, with 13 bases in the middle. The chain's CDR3 is CASSVVGSGTTDTQYF. DNA for the CDR3: TGTGCCAGCAGCGTAGTGGGTAGCGGAACCACAGATACGCAGTATTTT. The whole variable domain, remainder taken from reference TRBV9 and TRBJ2-3, is DSGVTQTPKHLITATGQRVTLRCSPRSGDLSVYWYQQSLDQGLQFLIQYYNGEERAKGNILERFSAQQFPDLHSELNLSSLELGDSALYFCASSVVGSGTTDTQYFGPGTRLTVL.

The chain recombines TRBV29-1 with TRBJ2-5; D gene ambiguous. The CDR3 totals 12 residues. The germline V gene encodes CDR1 SQVTM and CDR2 ANQGSEA. Trimming removed 2 bases at V and 7 bases at J, with 11 bases between. CDR3 DNA: TGCAGCGTTGAACCGGGTAGTGGGACCCAGTACTTC. Its protein product is CSVEPGSGTQYF.